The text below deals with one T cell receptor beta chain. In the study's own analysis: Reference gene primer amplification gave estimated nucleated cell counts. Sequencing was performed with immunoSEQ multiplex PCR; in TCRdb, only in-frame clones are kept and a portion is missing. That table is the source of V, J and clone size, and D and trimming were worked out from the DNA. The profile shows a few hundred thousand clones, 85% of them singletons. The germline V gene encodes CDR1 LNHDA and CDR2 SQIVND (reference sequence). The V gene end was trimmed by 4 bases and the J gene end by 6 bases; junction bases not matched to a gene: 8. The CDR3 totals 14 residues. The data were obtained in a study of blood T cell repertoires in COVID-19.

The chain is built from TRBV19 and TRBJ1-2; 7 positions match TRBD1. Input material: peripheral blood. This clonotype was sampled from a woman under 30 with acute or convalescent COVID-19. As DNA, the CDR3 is TGTGCCAGTAGTACTTCCCGACAGGGCCATGGCTACACCTTC. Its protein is CASSTSRQGHGYTF.